This TCR beta chain originates from a study of cytotoxic CD8 clonotypes in ibrutinib-treated CLL. Study information: Mean per-sample yields comprised roughly 260,000 productive templates and around 92,000 productive rearrangements.

Deep sequencing aimed at 1 in 200,000 to 1 in 1 million T cells' resolution. Method: immunoSEQ multiplex PCR; TCRdb's copy keeps in-frame clones and lacks some. The sample gives some 200,000 clones, roughly three quarters of which show up once; approximately 5.9% is in the top ten. Overall study findings and caveats: Clonality rose at ibrutinib response, held steady in sustained remission, and fell toward baseline at progression. Baseline clonality exceeded age-matched healthy donors and tracked circulating CD8+ T-cell counts.

The germline V and J ends were trimmed by 1 base and 7 bases, with 16 bases remaining between them. The CDR3 is made up of 15 amino acids. Germline V gene data show CDR1 as SGHAT and CDR2 as FQNNGV. A few counts support this clone. Its antigen is unidentified. The rearrangement links TRBV11-2 to TRBJ1-2; tentatively, D is TRBD1 (5 bases). This receptor was identified in a human donor with chronic lymphocytic leukemia. Sequences were derived from PBMCs, sampled after 12 months of ibrutinib treatment. CDR3 protein: CASSLGPGVGPGYTF. The DNA for the CDR3 is TGTGCCAGCAGCTTAGGCCCGGGGGTGGGGCCTGGCTACACCTTC.